Following are 10 T cell receptor beta chains from one sample sequenced in a study of T cells after yellow fever vaccination. MiXCR, applied by TCRdb to the 5' RACE reads, yields one record per CDR3 protein. The profile shows some 150,000 distinct CDR3 sequences, under 7% of them singletons. This specimen was CD4+ T cells sorted from PBMCs, taken 10 days after the yellow fever booster vaccination. The source is a man aged 30 to 45 who received the YFV17D yellow fever vaccine.

This clonotype was seen repeatedly, ten times or more. This sequence joins TRBV27 and TRBJ2-7, with no clear D. The CDR3 is 15 amino acids. V was shortened by 2 bases and J by 6 bases, with 17 bases between the two germline ends. The V gene's germline CDR1 is MNHEY and CDR2 SMNVEV (reference sequence). The CDR3, as DNA: TGTGCCAGCAGTTTAATCTGGCGGACCTCAAGCGAGCAGTACTTC. This encodes CASSLIWRTSSEQYF.

This clonotype was detected many times. The chain combines TRBV7-2 with TRBJ2-6; D remains unclear. Germline CDR1 and CDR2: SGHTA and FQGNSA. The CDR3 has 13 residues. V lost 3 bases and J lost 7, with 7 bases in between. CDR3 protein: CASSFGLANVLTF. Here the CDR3 DNA reads TGTGCCAGCAGCTTTGGGCTAGCCAACGTCCTGACTTTC.

This clonotype came up many times. The chain uses TRBV16 and TRBJ2-7; D may be TRBD2 (6 bases). Germline loops: CDR1 KGHSY, CDR2 FQNENV. The V and J ends lost 3 bases and 1 base respectively, with 10 bases between them. The CDR3 length is 14 residues. For the CDR3, the DNA is TGTGCCAGCAGCCAGCGCGGGGAATCCTACGAGCAGTACTTC. This sequence encodes CASSQRGESYEQYF.

Ten or more counts support this clonotype. The chain has TRBV4-2 and TRBJ1-2, with a possible D match to TRBD1 (5 bases). Per the germline V gene, CDR1 is LGHNA and CDR2 is YNFKEQ. There are 14 residues in the CDR3. The ends were cut back, 4 bases at V and 6 bases at J, with 15 bases in the middle. CDR3 sequence: CASSPQEISDGYTF. The CDR3 DNA sequence: TGTGCCAGCAGCCCACAGGAAATCTCCGATGGCTACACCTTC.

This chain links TRBV28 with TRBJ2-1, with 9 bases matching TRBD2. This CDR3 is 15 amino acids long. CDR1 and CDR2 from the germline V gene are MDHEN and SYDVKM. V dropped 10 bases and J dropped 1; count of bases not matched to a gene: 8. The CDR3: CANSVAGGSYNEQFF. CDR3 nucleotides: TGTGCCAACTCAGTGGCGGGAGGGTCCTACAATGAGCAGTTCTTC.

This clonotype appeared many times. This chain joins TRBV5-1 and TRBJ2-7; TRBD1 agrees at 7 bases. V lost 5 bases and J lost 6; bases outside the gene matches: 5. Germline V CDR1 and CDR2: SGHRS, YFSETQ. The CDR3 loop spans 12 amino acids. In DNA, the CDR3 is TGCGCCAGCAGTACAGGGGTTGGCGAGCAGTACTTC. Residues: CASSTGVGEQYF.

The sample holds many counts of this clonotype. V usage is TRBV10-3 and J usage is TRBJ2-3; perhaps TRBD2 as D (6 bases). Germline CDR1 ENHRY, CDR2 SYGVKD. The CDR3 is 14 residues long. Trimming pared 11 bases from V and 0 bases from J, leaving 15 bases between. CDR3 sequence (DNA): TGTGCCGCCTCGGCCCGGGGGAGCACAGATACGCAGTATTTT. It yields the protein CAASARGSTDTQYF.

This clonotype was counted ten times or more. CDR3 coding DNA: TGTGCCAGCAGTTTAGCGCAGAACACTGAAGCTTTCTTT. This translates into CASSLAQNTEAFF. This sequence joins TRBV12-3 or TRBV12-4 and TRBJ1-1; D unresolved. The CDR3 runs to 13 residues. V lost 0 bases and J 1 base, leaving 3 bases between the germline ends.

This clonotype appeared many times. The chain employs TRBV6-2 or TRBV6-3 and TRBJ2-1; 7 positions agree with TRBD2. This CDR3 is built from 17 residues. The J segment lost 0 bases and the V segment lost 2 bases, leaving 7 bases of the junction unmatched. CDR1 MNHEY and CDR2 SVGEGT come from the germline V gene. CDR3 sequence: CASSYRPSGSSYNEQFF. CDR3 coding DNA: TGTGCCAGCAGTTACCGACCTAGCGGAAGCTCCTACAATGAGCAGTTCTTC.

This clonotype was counted ten times or more. V and J are TRBV7-8 and TRBJ2-2; 9 bases line up with TRBD1. Trimming cost V 5 bases and J 1 base; bases outside gene matches: 5. The CDR3 has 16 residues. Germline V lookup: CDR1 SGHVS, CDR2 FQNEAQ. The CDR3 spells CASSESDRGNTGELFF. DNA of the CDR3: TGTGCCAGCAGCGAATCGGACAGGGGGAACACCGGGGAGCTGTTTTTT.